This TCR beta chain came from a study of cytomegalovirus exposure and HLA in healthy donors. This clone was seen a handful of times. 13 Jbeta primers and 60 Vbeta primers were used for the PCR. The data were produced by immunoSEQ multiplex PCR, yet TCRdb's version contains in-frame clones alone and is incomplete. The sample lists under 200,000 clones; 75% to 90% were seen once. This CDR3 contains 12 residues. V trimming: 5 bases; J trimming: 10 bases; junction bases outside the gene matches: 6. Germline-derived CDR1 and CDR2 are SEHNR and FQNEAQ (reference sequence). This TCR derives from a human donor in good health. Sequencing input: PBMCs. V gene TRBV7-9 combines with J gene TRBJ1-1; 8 positions agree with TRBD1. The CDR3 protein is CASSADREAAFF. The CDR3 DNA reads TGTGCCAGCAGCGCGGACAGGGAGGCAGCTTTCTTT. The variable domain in full, with the rest retrieved from reference TRBV7-9 and TRBJ1-1, is DTGVSQNPRHKITKRGQNVTFRCDPISEHNRLYWYRQTLGQGPEFLTYFQNEAQLEKSRLLSDRFSAERPKGSFSTLEIQRTEQGDSAMYLCASSADREAAFFGQGTRLTVV.